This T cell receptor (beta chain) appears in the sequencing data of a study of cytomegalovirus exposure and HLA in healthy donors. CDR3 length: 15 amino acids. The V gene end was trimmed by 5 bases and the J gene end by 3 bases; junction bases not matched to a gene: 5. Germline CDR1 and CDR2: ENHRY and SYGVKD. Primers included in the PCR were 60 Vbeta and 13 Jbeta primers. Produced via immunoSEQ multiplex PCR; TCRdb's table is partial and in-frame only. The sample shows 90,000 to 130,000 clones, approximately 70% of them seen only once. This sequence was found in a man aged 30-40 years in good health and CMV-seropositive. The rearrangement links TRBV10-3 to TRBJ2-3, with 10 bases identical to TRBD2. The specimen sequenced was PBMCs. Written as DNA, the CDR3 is TGTGCCATCAGTAGAACTAGCGGGGTGACAGATACGCAGTATTTT. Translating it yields CAISRTSGVTDTQYF.